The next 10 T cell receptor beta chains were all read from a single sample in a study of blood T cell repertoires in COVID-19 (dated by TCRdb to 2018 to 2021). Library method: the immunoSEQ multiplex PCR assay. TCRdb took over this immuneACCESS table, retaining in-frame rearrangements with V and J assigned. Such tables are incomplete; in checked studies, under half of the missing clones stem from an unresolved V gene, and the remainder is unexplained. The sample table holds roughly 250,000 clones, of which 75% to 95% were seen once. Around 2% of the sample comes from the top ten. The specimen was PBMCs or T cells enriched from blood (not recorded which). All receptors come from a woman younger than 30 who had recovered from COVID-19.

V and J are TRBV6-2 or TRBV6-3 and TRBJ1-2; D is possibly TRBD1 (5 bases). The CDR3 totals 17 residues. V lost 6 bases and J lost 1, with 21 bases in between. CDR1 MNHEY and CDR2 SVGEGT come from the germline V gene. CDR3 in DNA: TGTGCCAGCAGCGACCTTTACGACAGAGCCCTTAACTATGGCTACACCTTC. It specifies CASSDLYDRALNYGYTF.

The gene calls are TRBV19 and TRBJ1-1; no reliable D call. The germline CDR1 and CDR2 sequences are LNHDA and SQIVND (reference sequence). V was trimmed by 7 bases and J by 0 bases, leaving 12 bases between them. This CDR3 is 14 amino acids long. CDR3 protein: CASKPSGLNTEAFF. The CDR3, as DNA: TGTGCCAGTAAGCCTTCAGGTTTGAACACTGAAGCTTTCTTT.

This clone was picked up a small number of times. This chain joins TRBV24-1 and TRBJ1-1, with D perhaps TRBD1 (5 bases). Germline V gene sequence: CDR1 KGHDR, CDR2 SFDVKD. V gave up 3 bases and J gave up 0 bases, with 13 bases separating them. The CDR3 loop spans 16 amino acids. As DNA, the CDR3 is TGTGCCACCAGTGATAAGGACAACGGGCTGAACACTGAAGCTTTCTTT. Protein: CATSDKDNGLNTEAFF.

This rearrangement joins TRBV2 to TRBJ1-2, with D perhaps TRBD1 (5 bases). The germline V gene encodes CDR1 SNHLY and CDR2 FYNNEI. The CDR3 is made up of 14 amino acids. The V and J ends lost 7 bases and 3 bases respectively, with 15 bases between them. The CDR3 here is CASKGLQVDYGYTF. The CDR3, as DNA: TGTGCCAGCAAGGGATTACAGGTGGACTATGGCTACACCTTC.

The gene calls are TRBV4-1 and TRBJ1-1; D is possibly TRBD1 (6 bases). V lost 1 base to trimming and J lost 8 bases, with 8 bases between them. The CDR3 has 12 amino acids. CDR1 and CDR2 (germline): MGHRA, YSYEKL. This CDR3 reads CASSQAGAEAFF. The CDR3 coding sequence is TGCGCCAGCAGCCAAGCAGGGGCCGAAGCTTTCTTT.

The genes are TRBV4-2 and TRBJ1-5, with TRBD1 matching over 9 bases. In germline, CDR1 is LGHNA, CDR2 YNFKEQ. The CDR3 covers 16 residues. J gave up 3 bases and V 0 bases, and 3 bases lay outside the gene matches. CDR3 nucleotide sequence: TGTGCCAGCAGCCAAGAATGGGACAGGGACAATCAGCCCCAGCATTTT. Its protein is CASSQEWDRDNQPQHF.

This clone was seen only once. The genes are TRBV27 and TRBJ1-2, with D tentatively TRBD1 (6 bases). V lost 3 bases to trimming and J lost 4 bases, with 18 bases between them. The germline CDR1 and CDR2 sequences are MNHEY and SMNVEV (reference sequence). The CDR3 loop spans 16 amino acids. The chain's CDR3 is CASSFNAVDRGYGYTF. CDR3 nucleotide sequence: TGTGCCAGCAGTTTCAATGCGGTGGACAGAGGCTATGGCTACACCTTC.

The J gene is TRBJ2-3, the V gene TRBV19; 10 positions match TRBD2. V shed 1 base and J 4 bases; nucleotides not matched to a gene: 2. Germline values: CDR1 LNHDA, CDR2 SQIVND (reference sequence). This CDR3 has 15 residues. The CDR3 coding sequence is TGTGCCAGTAGTATAGCAGCGGGAGGGCCAGATACGCAGTATTTT. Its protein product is CASSIAAGGPDTQYF.

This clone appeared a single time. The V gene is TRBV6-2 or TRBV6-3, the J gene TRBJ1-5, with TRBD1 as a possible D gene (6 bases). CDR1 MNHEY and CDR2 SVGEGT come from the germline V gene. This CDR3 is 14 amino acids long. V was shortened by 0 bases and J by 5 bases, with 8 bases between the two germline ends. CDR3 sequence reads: CASSYSAGDQPQHF. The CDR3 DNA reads TGTGCCAGCAGTTACTCGGCAGGGGATCAGCCCCAGCATTTT.

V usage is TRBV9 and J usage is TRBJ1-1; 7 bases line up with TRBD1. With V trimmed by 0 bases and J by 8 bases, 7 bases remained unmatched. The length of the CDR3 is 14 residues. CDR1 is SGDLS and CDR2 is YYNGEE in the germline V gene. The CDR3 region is CASSVGQGVGEAFF. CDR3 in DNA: TGTGCCAGCAGCGTAGGCCAGGGGGTCGGCGAAGCTTTCTTT.